This T cell receptor beta chain was identified in a study of identical twins. Findings and limits, study-wide: Because invariant MAIT and iNKT cells could be present, zero-insertion analyses could be partly confounded.

This clonotype showed up many times. The antigen is not known. TCRdb re-called the 5' RACE reads with MiXCR, one entry per CDR3 protein. The sample lists more than 650,000 distinct CDR3 sequences, over 5% occurring once. Per germline, CDR1 SGHTA and CDR2 FQGNSA. The CDR3 consists of 16 residues. Trimming cost V 5 bases and J 4 bases; bases outside gene matches: 5. The chain couples TRBV7-2 to TRBJ2-2, with 12 bases lining up with TRBD2. Sequenced input: naive T cells sorted from blood. The source of this sequence is a man younger than 35 in good health. CDR3 DNA: TGTGCCAGCAGCCCGCAACTAGCGGGAGGCACCGGGGAGCTGTTTTTT. Protein: CASSPQLAGGTGELFF.